The subject of this entry is one TCR beta chain. Its antigen remains unknown. With a much larger clone just one base away, this may be a read error. The data were obtained in a study of breast tumors, draining lymph nodes, adjacent tissues. Breast cancer patients provided tissue from their axillary draining lymph nodes. TCRdb processed the multiplex PCR reads anew with MiXCR; each CDR3 protein has one entry. The sample has around 230,000 distinct CDR3 sequences, nearly 35% seen once; the top ten hold about 3.3%. Study results and limitations: Tumor T cell lymph node origin was a supported hypothesis, not proven. Most tumor T cells seemingly derive from lymph node, then expand in tumor. Tumor TCR diversity was below lymph nodes but above nontumor tissue.

Germline V CDR1 and CDR2: WNHNN, SYGVQD (reference sequence). The length of the CDR3 is 16 residues. The sequence was obtained from a female donor with breast cancer. Some clones in this sample may be carry-over from other donors' samples. Sequenced input: axillary lymph node tissue. The chain couples TRBV10-1 to TRBJ2-1; tentatively, D is TRBD2 (6 bases). The CDR3 spells CDSSESRAGRYNEQFF. Here the CDR3 DNA reads TGCGACAGCAGTGAGTCACGAGCGGGCCGGTACAATGAGCAGTTCTTC.